The 29 T cell receptor beta chains below all came from one sample that was sequenced in a study of blood T cell repertoires in COVID-19. The assay was immunoSEQ multiplex PCR, and TCRdb's table has in-frame clones only and misses some. The table shows a few hundred thousand clones, with 89% occurring only once. Sequencing was done on a sample of peripheral blood. Receptors originate from a woman aged 40 to 50 who had recovered from COVID-19.

This sequence joins TRBV3-1 (or the pseudogene TRBV3-2) and TRBJ1-5; D uncertain. The CDR3 loop spans 13 amino acids. Trimming removed 3 bases at V and 4 bases at J, with 7 bases between. The V gene's germline CDR1 is LGHDT and CDR2 YNNKEL (reference sequence). Written as DNA, the CDR3 is TGTGCCAGCAGCCAGCAGGTGAATCAGCCCCAGCATTTT. This gives the protein CASSQQVNQPQHF.

This rearrangement joins TRBV11-1 to TRBJ2-7, with D possibly TRBD1 on 7 matching bases. Per germline, CDR1 SGHAT and CDR2 FQDESV (reference sequence). This CDR3 comprises 14 residues. V was clipped by 5 bases and J by 2 bases, with 13 bases between them. CDR3 in amino acids: CASSPGGTTYEQYF. The DNA for the CDR3 is TGTGCCAGCAGCCCAGGGGGGACCACCTACGAGCAGTACTTC.

This clone showed up just a few times. The genes are TRBV5-4 and TRBJ2-7, with 8 bases aligning to TRBD1. Germline CDR1 SGHNT, CDR2 YYREEE (reference sequence). CDR3 length: 14 amino acids. With 0 bases clipped from V and 3 bases from J, the junction kept 2 bases outside the gene matches. This chain's CDR3 is CASSLDRGDYEQYF. In DNA, the CDR3 is TGTGCCAGCAGCTTGGACAGGGGGGACTACGAGCAGTACTTC. Combining the CDR3 with reference TRBV5-4 and TRBJ2-7 gives the whole variable domain ETGVTQSPTHLIKTRGQQVTLRCSSQSGHNTVSWYQQALGQGPQFIFQYYREEENGRGNFPPRFSGLQFPNYSSELNVNALELDDSALYLCASSLDRGDYEQYFGPGTRLTVT.

The chain employs TRBV21-1 and TRBJ2-1; the D call in the table, TRBD2, was not verified against the DNA. TRBV21-1 is tagged as a pseudogene. The CDR3 totals 22 residues. The CDR3 region is CASSKVFSAHGAGGSINNEQFF. The CDR3 region has the DNA TGTGCCAGCAGCAAAGTTTTTAGTGCACATGGGGCGGGAGGGTCAATCAACAATGAGCAGTTCTTC.

The chain recombines TRBV9 with TRBJ2-1; possibly TRBD2 for D (5 bases). In germline, CDR1 is SGDLS, CDR2 YYNGEE. Trimming removed 0 bases at V and 6 bases at J, with 10 bases between. CDR3 length: 14 residues. In DNA, the CDR3 is TGTGCCAGCAGCGTAGTGGCGGGCGGCAATGAGCAGTTCTTC. Protein sequence: CASSVVAGGNEQFF. The full variable domain, its missing parts supplied by reference TRBV9 and TRBJ2-1, is DSGVTQTPKHLITATGQRVTLRCSPRSGDLSVYWYQQSLDQGLQFLIQYYNGEERAKGNILERFSAQQFPDLHSELNLSSLELGDSALYFCASSVVAGGNEQFFGPGTRLTVL.

This sequence joins TRBV5-4 and TRBJ1-3; 10 nucleotides agree with TRBD1. The CDR3 spans 14 residues. The germline V gene has CDR1 SGHNT and CDR2 YYREEE (reference sequence). Trimming took 4 bases from V and 5 from J; bases not matched to a gene: 3. CDR3 DNA: TGTGCCAGCAGCCCAGACAGGGGGCGAAACACCATATATTTT. Translating it yields CASSPDRGRNTIYF.

V gene TRBV5-5 combines with J gene TRBJ2-2; 10 bases match TRBD1. Trimming cost V 4 bases and J 4 bases; bases outside gene matches: 7. The CDR3 spans 16 residues. Looked up from germline, CDR1 is SGHKS and CDR2 is YYEKEE (reference sequence). The DNA for the CDR3 is TGTGCCAGCAGCCTGACAGGGGGCCAAATCACCGGGGAGCTGTTTTTT. Encoded protein: CASSLTGGQITGELFF.

The CDR3 bases are TGTGCCAGCAGCTTAGTTTGGGATGGACTAGTACACAATGAGCAGTTCTTC. It is translated as CASSLVWDGLVHNEQFF. The rearrangement joins TRBV7-2 to TRBJ2-1, with TRBD2 matching over 7 bases. The CDR3 extends over 17 amino acids. The trim removed 1 base at V and 5 bases at J, leaving 11 bases unmatched. In germline, CDR1 is SGHTA, CDR2 FQGNSA.

The chain is built from TRBV6-5 and TRBJ1-2; D uncertain. The CDR3 has 15 amino acids. In germline, CDR1 is MNHEY, CDR2 SVGAGI. Trimming cost V 0 bases and J 7 bases, with 15 bases left between them. CDR3 bases: TGTGCCAGCAGTTACTCGAGTGTGGAGACGGCTGGCTACACCTTC. This sequence encodes CASSYSSVETAGYTF.

This clone was picked up one time. V gene TRBV18 combines with J gene TRBJ2-2, with TRBD1 matching over 9 bases. V trimming: 3 bases; J trimming: 10 bases; junction bases outside the gene matches: 3. The CDR3 consists of 13 residues. Germline V gives CDR1 KGHSH, CDR2 LQKENI. CDR3: CASSPGQGTELFF. The CDR3 DNA follows: TGTGCCAGCTCACCCGGACAGGGGACGGAGCTGTTTTTT.

This CDR3 is CSAPGTTEQYF. DNA of the CDR3: TGCAGTGCTCCGGGGACAACCGAGCAGTACTTC. The chain carries TRBV20-1 and TRBJ2-7; D possibly corresponds to TRBD1 (6 bases). Germline V gives CDR1 DFQATT, CDR2 SNEGSKA (reference sequence). The V gene lost 5 bases and the J gene lost 6 bases, with 11 bases spanning the gap. The CDR3 contains 11 residues.

CDR3 amino acids: CASSGGQFLYGYTF. The CDR3, as DNA: TGTGCCAGCAGCGGAGGACAGTTCCTCTATGGCTACACCTTC. This chain uses TRBV7-9 with TRBJ1-2; D is perhaps TRBD1 (6 bases). The CDR3 loop spans 14 amino acids. The germline V gene encodes CDR1 SEHNR and CDR2 FQNEAQ (reference sequence). Trimming pared 5 bases from V and 4 bases from J, leaving 14 bases between.

The chain carries TRBV10-3 and TRBJ2-5; TRBD1 matches at 9 bases. V was pared by 3 bases and J by 1 base, with 6 bases of the junction left unmatched. The CDR3 spans 16 residues. CDR1 is ENHRY and CDR2 is SYGVKD in the germline V gene. The CDR3 bases are TGTGCCATCAGTGAACCGGACAGGGGAACCCAAGAGACCCAGTACTTC. This codes for CAISEPDRGTQETQYF.

This chain's CDR3 is CASSEGQGASEQYF. The DNA for the CDR3 is TGCGCCAGCAGTGAAGGCCAGGGCGCCTCCGAGCAGTACTTC. The chain joins TRBV10-2 to TRBJ2-7; maybe TRBD1 (5 bases). The V end lost 3 bases, the J end lost 6 bases, and 15 bases lay between the germline ends. CDR1 is WSHSY, CDR2 SAAADI, per germline. The CDR3 sequence is 14 residues long.

The chain recombines TRBV6-4 with TRBJ1-2; D possibly corresponds to TRBD1 (5 bases). The germline V gene has CDR1 MRHNA and CDR2 SNTAGT. This CDR3 contains 11 residues. Trimming pared 11 bases from V and 4 bases from J, leaving 11 bases between. CDR3 sequence (DNA): TGTGCCTCCCGTGACAGCTATGGCTACACCTTC. Amino acid sequence: CASRDSYGYTF.

V is TRBV5-6 and J is TRBJ1-5; tentative D call: TRBD1 (5 bases). Per the germline V gene, CDR1 is SGHDT and CDR2 is YYEEEE. The CDR3 is 12 residues long. Trimming cost V 4 bases and J 5 bases, with 7 bases left between them. The CDR3 DNA reads TGTGCCAGCAGCGCGGGGGATCAGCCCCAGCATTTT. This codes for CASSAGDQPQHF.

This rearrangement joins TRBV14 to TRBJ2-1, with 9 nucleotides matching TRBD1. This CDR3 has 15 residues. Germline CDR1 is SGHDN and CDR2 is FVKESK. After removal of 5 bases from V and 8 bases from J, the junction contained 10 bases not matched to a gene. The CDR3 region is CASSYLRTGAHEQFF. The CDR3 DNA reads TGTGCCAGCAGCTACTTAAGGACAGGGGCTCATGAGCAGTTCTTC.

V and J are TRBV20-1 and TRBJ1-4, with 7 bases lining up with TRBD1. The length of the CDR3 is 13 residues. Germline trimming cut 3 bases from V and 8 bases from J; bases unmatched to any gene: 6. CDR1 is DFQATT and CDR2 is SNEGSKA in the germline V gene (reference sequence). This chain's CDR3 is CSASRGRREKLFF. The CDR3, as DNA: TGCAGTGCTAGTAGGGGGCGCAGAGAAAAACTGTTTTTT.

This chain joins TRBV19 and TRBJ2-2; 11 nucleotides line up with TRBD2. The CDR3 extends over 16 amino acids. Trimming cost V 5 bases and J 6 bases; bases outside gene matches: 8. The germline CDR1 and CDR2 sequences are LNHDA and SQIVND (reference sequence). CDR3: CASSVLAGGPSGELFF. The CDR3 coding sequence is TGTGCCAGTAGTGTTTTAGCGGGAGGGCCGTCCGGGGAGCTGTTTTTT.

The sample holds one count of this clone. The V and J genes are TRBV4-1 and TRBJ2-5; D possibly corresponds to TRBD2 (7 bases). The germline V gene has CDR1 MGHRA and CDR2 YSYEKL. V was pared by 4 bases and J by 3 bases, with 21 bases between. The CDR3 has 17 residues. The CDR3 sequence: CASSRDGTPGGKETQYF. The CDR3 DNA follows: TGCGCCAGCAGCCGGGACGGGACTCCGGGGGGCAAAGAGACCCAGTACTTC.

The chain joins TRBV9 to TRBJ1-2; 7 nucleotides align to TRBD1. Germline trimming cut 5 bases from V and 7 bases from J; bases unmatched to any gene: 8. The germline V gene has CDR1 SGDLS and CDR2 YYNGEE. The CDR3 extends over 13 amino acids. The CDR3: CASRADRVGGYTF. The CDR3 nucleotides read TGTGCCAGCAGGGCAGACAGGGTGGGTGGCTACACCTTC.

The CDR3 DNA reads TGTGCCAGCAGTTATGCGGGGGGCGGCAAAAACATTCAGTACTTC. Its translation: CASSYAGGGKNIQYF. The chain links TRBV6-5 to TRBJ2-4, with TRBD2 identical over 8 bases. With V trimmed by 3 bases and J by 3 bases, 4 bases remained unmatched. Germline values: CDR1 MNHEY, CDR2 SVGAGI. CDR3 length: 15 amino acids.

CDR3 protein: CASSFGRGARIGELFF. The CDR3 region has the DNA TGTGCCAGCAGCTTCGGCCGGGGGGCGCGGATCGGGGAGCTGTTTTTT. The rearrangement links TRBV5-4 to TRBJ2-2; a weak D match, TRBD2 (7 bases). Germline CDR1 is SGHNT and CDR2 is YYREEE (reference sequence). The CDR3 contains 16 residues. Trimming shortened V by 2 bases and J by 7 bases, and 18 bases separated the two germline ends.

The count of this clone is one. This chain uses TRBV10-1 with TRBJ2-7; D remains ambiguous. This CDR3 has 13 amino acids. Trimming pared 0 bases from V and 4 bases from J, leaving 7 bases between. The germline CDR1 and CDR2 sequences are WNHNN and SYGVQD (reference sequence). The chain's CDR3 is CASSESGRYEQYF. The CDR3 nucleotides read TGCGCCAGCAGTGAGTCGGGCAGGTACGAGCAGTACTTC.

V and J are TRBV20-1 and TRBJ2-7; D is undetermined. CDR1 is DFQATT, CDR2 SNEGSKA, per germline (reference sequence). CDR3 length: 13 residues. V shed 3 bases and J shed 6 bases, with 15 bases lying between them. CDR3: CSASASSTFEQYV. Here the CDR3 DNA reads TGCAGTGCTAGTGCTTCCTCCACTTTCGAGCAGTACGTC.

The chain uses TRBV28 and TRBJ2-7; possible D gene TRBD1, 6 bases. Trimming removed 5 bases from V and 3 bases from J, with 17 bases in between. Germline CDR1 and CDR2: MDHEN and SYDVKM. The CDR3 totals 15 residues. CDR3 sequence: CASSPIRGSGYEQYF. The CDR3 DNA is TGTGCCAGCAGTCCCATCAGGGGATCGGGCTACGAGCAGTACTTC.

This chain links TRBV3-1 (or the pseudogene TRBV3-2) with TRBJ1-2, with TRBD1 as a possible D gene (6 bases). The germline V gene has CDR1 LGHDT and CDR2 YNNKEL (reference sequence). The CDR3 is made up of 13 amino acids. Deletions cut 8 bases from V and 5 bases from J, with 15 bases between. The CDR3 DNA is TGTGCCAGCGGGGACATCAACCTTTATGGCTACACCTTC. It codes for CASGDINLYGYTF.

The chain has TRBV7-2 and TRBJ2-6; tentative D call: TRBD1 (5 bases). Germline V gives CDR1 SGHTA, CDR2 FQGNSA. V lost 5 bases and J lost 4, with 9 bases in between. The CDR3 contains 14 residues. CDR3 residues: CASSGAAGANVLTF. The CDR3 bases are TGTGCCAGCAGCGGGGCTGCCGGGGCCAACGTCCTGACTTTC.

In its sample, this clone was seen once. The chain combines TRBV18 with TRBJ1-5; TRBD1 matches 11 bases. The germline V gene encodes CDR1 KGHSH and CDR2 LQKENI. CDR3 length equals 15 residues. V shed 6 bases, J shed 6 bases, and the junction held 7 bases outside the gene matches. The CDR3: CASSAGTGGGQPQHF. The CDR3 coding sequence is TGTGCCAGCTCGGCCGGGACAGGGGGAGGTCAGCCCCAGCATTTT.